The clone carrying this T cell receptor beta chain has a single count. This entry is derived from a study of blood T cell repertoires in COVID-19. Repertoires were generated with immunoSEQ multiplex PCR, while TCRdb's copy carries only in-frame clones and drops some. The top ten hold less than 2% of the sample, which has around 140,000 clones, 78% seen once. The V and J ends lost 1 base and 2 bases respectively, with 10 bases between them. The CDR3 loop spans 15 amino acids. The germline gives CDR1 SGDLS, CDR2 YYNGEE. The specimen was peripheral blood. The rearrangement uses TRBV9 and TRBJ2-1; D remains ambiguous. The origin of this receptor is a woman aged 60-75 years with acute or convalescent COVID-19. The CDR3 DNA follows: TGTGCCAGCAGCGTACAAATAGCCCCCTACAATGAGCAGTTCTTC. Its protein is CASSVQIAPYNEQFF.